These T cell receptor beta chains were read from a single sample in a study of cytotoxic CD8 clonotypes in ibrutinib-treated CLL. TCRdb keeps only in-frame clones here, not all; method: immunoSEQ multiplex PCR. This table holds roughly 4,200 clones, 65% to 90% found once. Sequenced material: PBMCs, taken before ibrutinib treatment. The receptors were gathered from a human donor with chronic lymphocytic leukemia. The CDR3 runs from the conserved cysteine through the conserved F or W. D genes are given only for firm matches. Clone size, where shown, is once, few, many, or a class for clones that have expanded.

j_call: TRBJ2-7; v_call: TRBV19; d_call: TRBD2; clone_size: .; cdr3_aa: CASSTGTNPYEQYF; cdr3_nt: TGTGCCAGTTCTACCGGGACTAATCCCTACGAGCAGTACTTC
j_call: TRBJ2-4; v_call: TRBV7-9; d_call: .; clone_size: .; cdr3_aa: CASSLLDGAKNIQYF; cdr3_nt: TGTGCCAGCAGCTTACTAGACGGGGCCAAAAACATTCAGTACTTC
j_call: TRBJ1-1; v_call: TRBV5-1; d_call: .; clone_size: .; cdr3_aa: CASSSHEGTEAFF; cdr3_nt: TGCGCCAGCAGCTCACATGAAGGCACTGAAGCTTTCTTT
j_call: TRBJ1-4; v_call: TRBV2; d_call: TRBD1; clone_size: .; cdr3_aa: CASREYGTGRFELFF; cdr3_nt: TGTGCCAGCAGGGAGTATGGGACAGGGAGGTTCGAACTGTTTTTT
j_call: TRBJ2-6; v_call: TRBV5-1; d_call: TRBD1; clone_size: .; cdr3_aa: CASSLYRGSGANVLTF; cdr3_nt: TGCGCCAGCAGCCTTTACAGGGGCTCTGGGGCCAACGTCCTGACTTTC
j_call: TRBJ2-7; v_call: TRBV27; d_call: .; clone_size: .; cdr3_aa: CASSGEGAYEQYF; cdr3_nt: TGTGCCAGTAGTGGGGAGGGGGCCTACGAGCAGTACTTC
j_call: TRBJ2-3; v_call: TRBV11-2; d_call: TRBD1; clone_size: .; cdr3_aa: CASSPGTASTDTQYF; cdr3_nt: TGTGCCAGCAGCCCCGGGACAGCTAGCACAGATACGCAGTATTTT
j_call: TRBJ2-2; v_call: TRBV18; d_call: .; clone_size: .; cdr3_aa: CASSPLAENTGELFF; cdr3_nt: TGTGCCAGCTCACCGTTAGCGGAGAACACCGGGGAGCTGTTTTTT
j_call: TRBJ2-2; v_call: TRBV7-7; d_call: .; clone_size: .; cdr3_aa: CASSSTGTGELFF; cdr3_nt: TGTGCTAGCAGCTCCACAGGGACCGGGGAGCTGTTTTTT
j_call: TRBJ2-7; v_call: TRBV29-1; d_call: TRBD2; clone_size: .; cdr3_aa: CSVEGSSGRYEQYF; cdr3_nt: TGCAGCGTTGAAGGTTCTAGCGGGAGGTACGAGCAGTACTTC
j_call: TRBJ2-2; v_call: TRBV10-1; d_call: TRBD1; clone_size: .; cdr3_aa: CASSARGSGELFF; cdr3_nt: TGCGCCAGCAGTGCCAGGGGGTCCGGGGAGCTGTTTTTT
j_call: TRBJ2-7; v_call: TRBV27; d_call: .; clone_size: .; cdr3_aa: CASGSTDFSYEQYF; cdr3_nt: TGTGCCAGCGGTAGCACCGATTTCTCCTACGAGCAGTACTTC
j_call: TRBJ1-4; v_call: TRBV6-1; d_call: .; clone_size: .; cdr3_aa: CASSEVPRWGEKLFF; cdr3_nt: TGTGCCAGCAGTGAAGTCCCTAGGTGGGGTGAAAAACTGTTTTTT
j_call: TRBJ2-4; v_call: TRBV28; d_call: .; clone_size: .; cdr3_aa: CASSLWQNIQYF; cdr3_nt: TGTGCCAGCAGTTTGTGGCAGAACATTCAGTACTTC
j_call: TRBJ1-1; v_call: TRBV21-1; d_call: .; clone_size: .; cdr3_aa: CASRVPIDTIRTEAFF; cdr3_nt: TGTGCCAGCAGAGTGCCAATAGACACAATTCGCACTGAAGCTTTCTTT
j_call: TRBJ2-1; v_call: TRBV9; d_call: TRBD2; clone_size: .; cdr3_aa: CASSVNSGTHNEQFF; cdr3_nt: TGTGCCAGCAGCGTAAATAGCGGGACTCACAATGAGCAGTTCTTC
j_call: TRBJ2-1; v_call: TRBV10-3; d_call: .; clone_size: once; cdr3_aa: CAISESKAYNLYNEQFF; cdr3_nt: TGTGCCATCAGTGAGTCCAAGGCCTACAACCTTTACAATGAGCAGTTCTTC
j_call: TRBJ2-2; v_call: TRBV5-6; d_call: .; clone_size: .; cdr3_aa: CASSFHPGLIYNTGELFF; cdr3_nt: TGTGCCAGCAGCTTTCACCCGGGCCTAATCTATAACACCGGGGAGCTGTTTTTT
j_call: TRBJ2-1; v_call: TRBV7-3; d_call: TRBD2; clone_size: .; cdr3_aa: CASSVAGLAGTGAYNEQFF; cdr3_nt: TGTGCCAGCAGCGTCGCGGGACTAGCGGGAACAGGGGCATACAATGAGCAGTTCTTC
j_call: TRBJ1-2; v_call: TRBV27; d_call: TRBD1; clone_size: once; cdr3_aa: CASSTTGAGYTF; cdr3_nt: TGTGCCAGCAGTACCACAGGGGCCGGCTACACCTTC
j_call: TRBJ1-1; v_call: TRBV5-1; d_call: TRBD1; clone_size: once; cdr3_aa: CASSLAGTGLYAEAFF; cdr3_nt: TGCGCCAGCAGCTTGGCCGGGACAGGGCTTTACGCTGAAGCTTTCTTT
j_call: TRBJ2-5; v_call: TRBV28; d_call: .; clone_size: large; cdr3_aa: CASTPPGASETQYF; cdr3_nt: TGTGCCAGCACCCCCCCGGGGGCGAGTGAGACCCAGTACTTC
j_call: TRBJ2-3; v_call: TRBV10-3; d_call: TRBD2; clone_size: .; cdr3_aa: CAINPGASGRGSTDTQYF; cdr3_nt: TGTGCCATCAACCCAGGGGCTAGCGGGAGGGGGAGCACAGATACGCAGTATTTT
j_call: TRBJ1-3; v_call: TRBV6-6; d_call: .; clone_size: .; cdr3_aa: CASRSTGGNTIYF; cdr3_nt: TGTGCCAGCAGGTCGACAGGAGGAAACACCATATATTTT
j_call: TRBJ2-3; v_call: TRBV6-5; d_call: TRBD2; clone_size: .; cdr3_aa: CASSYSREAGDTQYF; cdr3_nt: TGTGCCAGCAGTTACTCACGGGAGGCGGGAGATACGCAGTATTTT
j_call: TRBJ2-7; v_call: TRBV5-1; d_call: TRBD2; clone_size: .; cdr3_aa: CASSLETSGYEQYF; cdr3_nt: TGCGCCAGCAGCTTGGAGACTAGCGGATACGAGCAGTACTTC
j_call: TRBJ2-1; v_call: TRBV7-7; d_call: TRBD2; clone_size: .; cdr3_aa: CASSLATSGSINEQFF; cdr3_nt: TGTGCTAGCAGCTTAGCGACTAGCGGGAGTATTAATGAGCAGTTCTTC
j_call: TRBJ2-2; v_call: TRBV10-1; d_call: TRBD1; clone_size: few; cdr3_aa: CASSWDRGGGELFF; cdr3_nt: TGCGCCAGCAGTTGGGACAGGGGAGGCGGGGAGCTGTTTTTT
j_call: TRBJ2-3; v_call: TRBV5-1; d_call: TRBD2; clone_size: .; cdr3_aa: CASRRLAGVTSTDTQYF; cdr3_nt: TGCGCCAGCAGGCGGCTAGCGGGAGTCACGAGCACAGATACGCAGTATTTT
j_call: TRBJ1-1; v_call: TRBV5-1; d_call: .; clone_size: .; cdr3_aa: CASSLGAALVNTEAFF; cdr3_nt: TGCGCCAGCAGCTTGGGGGCCGCCCTTGTGAACACTGAAGCTTTCTTT
j_call: TRBJ2-1; v_call: TRBV19; d_call: TRBD1; clone_size: medium-sized; cdr3_aa: CASSSLRTGRNEQFF; cdr3_nt: TGTGCCAGTAGTTCACTCCGGACAGGGAGAAATGAGCAGTTCTTC
j_call: TRBJ1-1; v_call: TRBV30; d_call: TRBD1; clone_size: .; cdr3_aa: CAWGKTGGTEAFF; cdr3_nt: TGTGCCTGGGGTAAGACAGGGGGCACTGAAGCTTTCTTT
j_call: TRBJ2-1; v_call: TRBV9; d_call: TRBD2; clone_size: .; cdr3_aa: CASSPRTSGSFEQFF; cdr3_nt: TGTGCCAGCAGCCCTCGGACTAGCGGGAGCTTTGAGCAGTTCTTC
j_call: TRBJ2-3; v_call: TRBV9; d_call: .; clone_size: .; cdr3_aa: CASSLGDSSTDTQYF; cdr3_nt: TGTGCCAGCAGCTTGGGCGACTCTAGCACAGATACGCAGTATTTT
j_call: TRBJ1-3; v_call: TRBV7-6; d_call: .; clone_size: .; cdr3_aa: CASSLVATSGNTIYF; cdr3_nt: TGTGCCAGCAGCTTAGTCGCGACCTCTGGAAACACCATATATTTT
j_call: TRBJ2-7; v_call: TRBV5-8; d_call: TRBD1; clone_size: .; cdr3_aa: CASSLPMGQGTYEQYF; cdr3_nt: TGTGCCAGCAGCTTACCAATGGGACAGGGGACCTACGAGCAGTACTTC